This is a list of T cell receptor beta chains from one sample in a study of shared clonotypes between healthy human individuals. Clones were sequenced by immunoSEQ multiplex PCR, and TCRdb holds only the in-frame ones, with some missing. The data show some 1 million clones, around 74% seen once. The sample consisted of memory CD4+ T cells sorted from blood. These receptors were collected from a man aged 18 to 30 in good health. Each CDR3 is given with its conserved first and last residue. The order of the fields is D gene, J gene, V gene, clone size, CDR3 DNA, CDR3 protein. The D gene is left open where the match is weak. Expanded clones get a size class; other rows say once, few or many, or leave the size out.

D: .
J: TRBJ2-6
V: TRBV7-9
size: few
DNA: TGTGCCAGCCCCTTCCGGTCCGGGCCTGGGGCCAACGTCCTGACTTTC
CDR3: CASPFRSGPGANVLTF

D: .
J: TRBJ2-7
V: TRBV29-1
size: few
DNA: TGCAGCGTTCATACGGGCTTGGATAGCTCCTACGAGCAGTACTTC
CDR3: CSVHTGLDSSYEQYF

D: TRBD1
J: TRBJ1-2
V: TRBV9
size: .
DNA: TGTGCCAGCAGCGCAACAGTATCATCAGGGGGCATAGGTGGCTACACCTTC
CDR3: CASSATVSSGGIGGYTF

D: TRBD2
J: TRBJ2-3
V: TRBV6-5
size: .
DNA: TGTGCCAGCAGTTACTTAAGCGGGAGGGGGGCAGATACGCAGTATTTT
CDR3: CASSYLSGRGADTQYF

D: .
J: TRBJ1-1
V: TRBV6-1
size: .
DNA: TGTGCCATTACGGGACATAGCACTGAAGCTTTCTTT
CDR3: CAITGHSTEAFF

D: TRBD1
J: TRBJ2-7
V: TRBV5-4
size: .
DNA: TGTGCCAGCAGCCGATACAGGGGCCAAAGCTCCTACGAGCAGTACTTC
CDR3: CASSRYRGQSSYEQYF

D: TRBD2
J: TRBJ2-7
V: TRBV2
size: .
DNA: TGTGCCAGCAGACGGGGACTAGCGGGAGAATACGAGCAGTACTTC
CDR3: CASRRGLAGEYEQYF

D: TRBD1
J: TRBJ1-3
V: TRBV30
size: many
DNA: TGTGCCTGGAGTTTAACCGGGACAGGAAGAAACACCATATATTTT
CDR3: CAWSLTGTGRNTIYF

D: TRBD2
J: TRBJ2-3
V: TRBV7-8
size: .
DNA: TGTGCCAGCAGCCGCGTAGACCGCCGGTGGGGGCTAGCGGGCAGCACAGATACGCAGTATTTT
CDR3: CASSRVDRRWGLAGSTDTQYF

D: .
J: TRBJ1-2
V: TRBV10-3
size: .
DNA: TGTGCCAGGTGGGTGCGCCCTAGCCCCTATGGCTACACCTTC
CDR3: CARWVRPSPYGYTF

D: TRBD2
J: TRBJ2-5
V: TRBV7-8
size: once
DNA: TGTGCCAGCAGCTTAGCGCCGGGACTAGCGGGAGGGCCCCTCCAAGAGACCCAGTACTTC
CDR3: CASSLAPGLAGGPLQETQYF

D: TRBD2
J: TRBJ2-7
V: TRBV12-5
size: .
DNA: TGTGCTAGTGGTTTCAATCCTGCAAGCGGGAGTGTCGCCTACGAGCAGTACTTC
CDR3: CASGFNPASGSVAYEQYF

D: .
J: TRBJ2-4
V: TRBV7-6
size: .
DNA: TGTGCCAGCAGCTCTCCTCCGCTAGCAAACATTCAGTACTTC
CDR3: CASSSPPLANIQYF

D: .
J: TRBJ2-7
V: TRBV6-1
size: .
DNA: TGTGCCAGCAGTGAAGAGTTGAGCGGACCTACCTACGAGCAGTACTTC
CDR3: CASSEELSGPTYEQYF

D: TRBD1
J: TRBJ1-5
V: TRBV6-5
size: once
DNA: TGTGCCAGCAGCCTAACAGGGGATAGCAATCAGCCCCAGCATTTT
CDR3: CASSLTGDSNQPQHF

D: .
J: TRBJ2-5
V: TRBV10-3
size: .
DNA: TGTGCCATCAGTGAGTCGGGCGGGCGAGAAGAGACCCAGTACTTC
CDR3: CAISESGGREETQYF

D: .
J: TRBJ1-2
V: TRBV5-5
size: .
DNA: TGTGCCAGCAGCGCGACTACGTCGGGGTATGGCTACACCTTC
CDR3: CASSATTSGYGYTF

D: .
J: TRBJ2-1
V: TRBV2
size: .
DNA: TGTGCCAGCAGAGCCCGGACAAGCTCCTACAATGAGCAGTTCTTC
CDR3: CASRARTSSYNEQFF

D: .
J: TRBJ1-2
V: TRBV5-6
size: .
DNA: TGTGCCAGCAGCTTGGGACGGACTTATGGCTACACCTTC
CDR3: CASSLGRTYGYTF

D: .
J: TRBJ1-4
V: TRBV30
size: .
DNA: TGTGCACAAACCGCGGGAGGTGAAAAACTGTTTTTT
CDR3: CAQTAGGEKLFF

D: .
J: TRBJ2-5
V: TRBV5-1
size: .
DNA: TGCGCCAGCAGCCGACTTTTTGGCGGACAAGAGACCCAGTACTTC
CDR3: CASSRLFGGQETQYF

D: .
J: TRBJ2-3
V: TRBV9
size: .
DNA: TGTGCCAGCAGCGTTGCAGATACGCAGTATTTT
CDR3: CASSVADTQYF

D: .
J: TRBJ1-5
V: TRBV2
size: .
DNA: TGTGCCAGCAGCCAAGACCGGGGAAATCAGCCCCAGCATTTT
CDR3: CASSQDRGNQPQHF